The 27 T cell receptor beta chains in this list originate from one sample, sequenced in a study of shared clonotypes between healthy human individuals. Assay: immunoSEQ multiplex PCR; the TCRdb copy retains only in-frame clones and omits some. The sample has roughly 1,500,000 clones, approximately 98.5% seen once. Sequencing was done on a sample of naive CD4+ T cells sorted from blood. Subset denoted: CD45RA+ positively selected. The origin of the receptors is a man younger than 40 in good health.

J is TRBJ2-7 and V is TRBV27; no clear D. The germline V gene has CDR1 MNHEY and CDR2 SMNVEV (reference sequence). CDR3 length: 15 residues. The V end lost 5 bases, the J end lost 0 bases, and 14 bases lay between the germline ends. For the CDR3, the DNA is TGTGCCAGCAGTCCACACTGGGTCTCCTCCTACGAGCAGTACTTC. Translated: CASSPHWVSSYEQYF.

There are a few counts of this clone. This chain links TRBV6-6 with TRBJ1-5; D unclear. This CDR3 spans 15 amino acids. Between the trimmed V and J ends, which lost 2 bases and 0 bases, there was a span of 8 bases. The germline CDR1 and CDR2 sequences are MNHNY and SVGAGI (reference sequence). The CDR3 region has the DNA TGTGCCAGCAGTTACCCAGTAAATAGCAATCAGCCCCAGCATTTT. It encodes CASSYPVNSNQPQHF.

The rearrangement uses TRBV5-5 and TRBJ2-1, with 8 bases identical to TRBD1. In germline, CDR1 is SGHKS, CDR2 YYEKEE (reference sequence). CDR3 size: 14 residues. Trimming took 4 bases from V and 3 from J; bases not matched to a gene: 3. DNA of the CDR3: TGTGCCAGCAGCACGGACAGGGTCTACAATGAGCAGTTCTTC. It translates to CASSTDRVYNEQFF.

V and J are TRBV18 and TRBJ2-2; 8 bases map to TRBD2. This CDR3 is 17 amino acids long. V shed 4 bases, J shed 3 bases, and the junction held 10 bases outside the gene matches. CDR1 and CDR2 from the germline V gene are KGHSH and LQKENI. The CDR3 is CASSLSLLTSDTGELFF. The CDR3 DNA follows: TGTGCCAGCTCACTATCCCTGCTGACTAGCGACACCGGGGAGCTGTTTTTT.

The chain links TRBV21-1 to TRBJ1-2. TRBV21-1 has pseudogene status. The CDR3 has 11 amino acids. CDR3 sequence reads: CASSRVGGYTF. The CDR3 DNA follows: TGTGCCAGCAGCCGCGTGGGGGGCTACACCTTC.

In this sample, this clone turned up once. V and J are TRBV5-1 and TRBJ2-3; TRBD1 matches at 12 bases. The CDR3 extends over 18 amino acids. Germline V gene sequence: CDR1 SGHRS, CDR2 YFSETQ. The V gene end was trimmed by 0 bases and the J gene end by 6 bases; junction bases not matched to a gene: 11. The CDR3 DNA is TGCGCCAGCAGCTTGGCACCGTCGGGACAGGGGGCTTCGGATACGCAGTATTTT. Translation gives CASSLAPSGQGASDTQYF.

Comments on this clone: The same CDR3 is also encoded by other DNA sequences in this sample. CDR3 in amino acids: CASSPGANYGYTF. The CDR3 nucleotides are TGCGCCAGCAGCCCTGGGGCGAACTATGGCTACACCTTC. The rearrangement links TRBV4-3 to TRBJ1-2; D may be TRBD1 (5 bases). Germline CDR1 reads LGHNA; CDR2 reads YSLEER. There are 13 residues in the CDR3. V lost 4 bases and J lost 2, with 8 bases in between.

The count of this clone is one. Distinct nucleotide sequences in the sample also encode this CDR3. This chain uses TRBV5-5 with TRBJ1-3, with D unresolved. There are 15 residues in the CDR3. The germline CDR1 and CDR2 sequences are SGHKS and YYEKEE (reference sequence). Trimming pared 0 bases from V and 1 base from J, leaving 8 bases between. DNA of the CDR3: TGTGCCAGCAGCTTGGTGGGAAATTCTGGAAACACCATATATTTT. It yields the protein CASSLVGNSGNTIYF.

CDR3 in DNA: TGTGCCAGCAGCTCAGGGATTATCCCCTACGAGCAGTACTTC. It yields the protein CASSSGIIPYEQYF. This chain connects TRBV5-4 to TRBJ2-7, with D possibly being TRBD1 (5 bases). The CDR3 sequence is 14 residues long. The germline V gene has CDR1 SGHNT and CDR2 YYREEE (reference sequence). V was clipped by 3 bases and J by 2 bases, with 12 bases between them.

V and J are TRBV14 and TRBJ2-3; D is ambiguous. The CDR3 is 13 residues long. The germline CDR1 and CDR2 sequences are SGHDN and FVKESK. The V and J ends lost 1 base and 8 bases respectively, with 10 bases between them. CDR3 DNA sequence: TGTGCCAGCAGCCAAGTCCAGGCAAGTACGCAGTATTTT. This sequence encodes CASSQVQASTQYF.

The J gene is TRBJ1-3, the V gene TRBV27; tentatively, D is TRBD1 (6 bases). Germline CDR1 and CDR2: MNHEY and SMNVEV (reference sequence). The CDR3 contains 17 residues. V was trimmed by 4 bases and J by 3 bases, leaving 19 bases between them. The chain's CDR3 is CASSSREGGVFGNTIYF. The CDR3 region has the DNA TGTGCCAGCAGTTCCCGGGAGGGGGGAGTATTTGGAAACACCATATATTTT.

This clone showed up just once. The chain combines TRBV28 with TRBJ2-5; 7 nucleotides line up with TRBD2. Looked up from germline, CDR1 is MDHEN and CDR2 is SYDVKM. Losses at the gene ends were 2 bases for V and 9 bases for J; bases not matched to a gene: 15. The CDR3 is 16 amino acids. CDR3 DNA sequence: TGTGCCAGCAGTTTACAACGGGACTACCTACGTGAGGCCCAGTACTTC. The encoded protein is CASSLQRDYLREAQYF.

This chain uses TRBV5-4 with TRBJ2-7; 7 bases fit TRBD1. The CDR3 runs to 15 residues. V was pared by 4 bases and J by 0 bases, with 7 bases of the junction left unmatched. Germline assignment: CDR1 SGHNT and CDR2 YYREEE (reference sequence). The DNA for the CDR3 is TGTGCCAGCAGCCCATTACAGGGGCTCTCCTACGAGCAGTACTTC. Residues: CASSPLQGLSYEQYF.

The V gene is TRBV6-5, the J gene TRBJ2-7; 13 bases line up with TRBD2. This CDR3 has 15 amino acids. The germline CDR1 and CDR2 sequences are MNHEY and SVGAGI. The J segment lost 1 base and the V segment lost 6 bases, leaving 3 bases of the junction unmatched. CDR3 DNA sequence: TGTGCCAGCAGGGGACTAGCGGGACTTTCCTACGAGCAGTACTTC. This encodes CASRGLAGLSYEQYF.

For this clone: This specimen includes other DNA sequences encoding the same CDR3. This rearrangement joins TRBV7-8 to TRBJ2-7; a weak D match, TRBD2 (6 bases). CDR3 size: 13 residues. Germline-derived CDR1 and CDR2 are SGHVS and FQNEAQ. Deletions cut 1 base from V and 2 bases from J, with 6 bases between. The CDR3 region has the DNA TGTGCCAGCAGCTTAGGACTAGCCTACGAGCAGTACTTC. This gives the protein CASSLGLAYEQYF. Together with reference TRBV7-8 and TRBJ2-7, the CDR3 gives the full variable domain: GAGVSQSPRYKVAKRGQDVALRCDPISGHVSLFWYQQALGQGPEFLTYFQNEAQLDKSGLPSDRFFAERPEGSVSTLKIQRTQQEDSAVYLCASSLGLAYEQYFGPGTRLTVT.

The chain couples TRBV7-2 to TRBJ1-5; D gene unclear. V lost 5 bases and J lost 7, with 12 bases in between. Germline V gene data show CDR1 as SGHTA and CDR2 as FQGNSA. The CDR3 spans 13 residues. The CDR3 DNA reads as TGTGCCAGCAGCCCACACGTAGAACAGCCCCAGCATTTT. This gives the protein CASSPHVEQPQHF.

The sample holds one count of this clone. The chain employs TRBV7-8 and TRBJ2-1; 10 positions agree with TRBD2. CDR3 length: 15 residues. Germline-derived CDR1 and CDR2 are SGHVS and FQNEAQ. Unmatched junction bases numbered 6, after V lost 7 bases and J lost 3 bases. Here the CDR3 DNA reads TGTGCCAGCAACCCTAGCGGGGGTCTCTACAATGAGCAGTTCTTC. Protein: CASNPSGGLYNEQFF.

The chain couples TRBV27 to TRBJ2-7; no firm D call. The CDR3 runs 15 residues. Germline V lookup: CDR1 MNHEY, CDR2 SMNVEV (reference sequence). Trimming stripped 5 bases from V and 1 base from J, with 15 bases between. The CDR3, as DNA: TGTGCCAGCAGTAAAGCCGGGTTAGGGTCCTACGAGCAGTACTTC. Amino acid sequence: CASSKAGLGSYEQYF.

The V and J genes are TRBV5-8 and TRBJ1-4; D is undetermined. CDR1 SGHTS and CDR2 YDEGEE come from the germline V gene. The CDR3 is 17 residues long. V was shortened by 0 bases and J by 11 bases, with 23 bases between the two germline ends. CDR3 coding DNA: TGTGCCAGCAGCTTGGTCTCCGTGGGCCCCGGGGTCGGGAAACTGTTTTTT. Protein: CASSLVSVGPGVGKLFF.

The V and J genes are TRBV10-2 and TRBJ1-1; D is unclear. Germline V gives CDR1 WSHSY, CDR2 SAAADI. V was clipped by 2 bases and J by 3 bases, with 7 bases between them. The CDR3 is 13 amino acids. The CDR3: CASSENPDTEAFF. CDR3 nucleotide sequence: TGCGCCAGCAGTGAGAATCCAGACACTGAAGCTTTCTTT.

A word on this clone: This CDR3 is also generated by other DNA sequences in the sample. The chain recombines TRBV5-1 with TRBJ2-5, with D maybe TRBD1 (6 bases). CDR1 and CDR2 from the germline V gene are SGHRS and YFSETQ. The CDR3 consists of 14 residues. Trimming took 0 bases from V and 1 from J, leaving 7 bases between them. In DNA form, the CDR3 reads TGCGCCAGCAGCTTGGGGACAGTCCAAGAGACCCAGTACTTC. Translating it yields CASSLGTVQETQYF.

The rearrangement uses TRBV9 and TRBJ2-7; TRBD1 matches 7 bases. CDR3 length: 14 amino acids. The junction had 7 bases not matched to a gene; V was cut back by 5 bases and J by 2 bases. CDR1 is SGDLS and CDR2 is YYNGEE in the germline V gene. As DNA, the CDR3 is TGTGCCAGCAGTCGGACAGGTCTGACCTACGAGCAGTACTTC. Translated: CASSRTGLTYEQYF.

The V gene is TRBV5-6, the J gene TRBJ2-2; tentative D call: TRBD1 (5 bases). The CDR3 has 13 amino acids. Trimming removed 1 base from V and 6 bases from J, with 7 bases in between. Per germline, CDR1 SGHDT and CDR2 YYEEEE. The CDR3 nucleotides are TGTGCCAGCAGCTTGTGGGGCGCCGGGGAGCTGTTTTTT. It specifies CASSLWGAGELFF.

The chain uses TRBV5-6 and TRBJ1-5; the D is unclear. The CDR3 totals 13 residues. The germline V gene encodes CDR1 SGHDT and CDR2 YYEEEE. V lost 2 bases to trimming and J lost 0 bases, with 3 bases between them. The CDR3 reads CASSFNSNQPQHF. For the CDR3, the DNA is TGTGCCAGCAGCTTTAATAGCAATCAGCCCCAGCATTTT.

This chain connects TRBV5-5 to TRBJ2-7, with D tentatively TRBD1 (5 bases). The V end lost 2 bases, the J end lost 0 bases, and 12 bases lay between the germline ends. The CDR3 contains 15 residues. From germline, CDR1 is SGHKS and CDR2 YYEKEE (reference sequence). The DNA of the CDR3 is TGTGCCAGCAGCTTTGCAGGGTCGAGCTCCTACGAGCAGTACTTC. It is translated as CASSFAGSSSYEQYF.

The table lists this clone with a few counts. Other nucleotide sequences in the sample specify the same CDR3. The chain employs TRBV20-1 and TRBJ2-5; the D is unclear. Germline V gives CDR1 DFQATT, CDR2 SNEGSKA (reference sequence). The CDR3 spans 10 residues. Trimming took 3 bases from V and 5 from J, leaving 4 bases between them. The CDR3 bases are TGCAGTGCTAGCCAGGAGACCCAGTACTTC. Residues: CSASQETQYF.

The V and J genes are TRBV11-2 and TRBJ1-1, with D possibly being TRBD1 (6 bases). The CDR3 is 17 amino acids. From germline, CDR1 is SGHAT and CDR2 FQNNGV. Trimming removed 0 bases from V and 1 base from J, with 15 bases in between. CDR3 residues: CASSLDFRWTENTEAFF. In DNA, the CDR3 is TGTGCCAGCAGCTTAGATTTCCGGTGGACAGAGAACACTGAAGCTTTCTTT. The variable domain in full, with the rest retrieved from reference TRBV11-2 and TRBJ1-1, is EAGVAQSPRYKIIEKRQSVAFWCNPISGHATLYWYQQILGQGPKLLIQFQNNGVVDDSQLPKDRFSAERLKGVDSTLKIQPAKLEDSAVYLCASSLDFRWTENTEAFFGQGTRLTVV.